One sample yielded the 19 T cell receptor beta chains listed below, sequenced in a study of shared T cell receptors in the human thymus. Method: immunoSEQ multiplex PCR; TCRdb's copy keeps in-frame clones and lacks some. Found here are 630,000 or so clones, around 87% of them singletons; the top ten hold roughly 0.0089%. These sequences were also reported in another study, on human thymus T cells.

The sequencing sample was made of thymocytes. These receptor sequences come from a boy in the first two years of life with a congenital heart defect.

The chain has TRBV7-8 and TRBJ1-5; D is uncertain. CDR1 and CDR2 (germline): SGHVS, FQNEAQ. This CDR3 has 14 residues. V lost 5 bases to trimming and J lost 3 bases, with 11 bases between them. CDR3 bases: TGTGCCAGCAGCCGCCGGGGTCTCAATCAGCCCCAGCATTTT. It translates to CASSRRGLNQPQHF.

This clone turned up a few times. V gene TRBV28 combines with J gene TRBJ1-5; D unresolved. Trimming shortened V by 8 bases and J by 4 bases, and 27 bases separated the two germline ends. The CDR3 is made up of 18 amino acids. CDR1 and CDR2 from the germline V gene are MDHEN and SYDVKM. DNA of the CDR3: TGTGCCAGCCTTGGATCTCCCGGGATCACCCCTACAAATCAGCCCCAGCATTTT. Encoded protein: CASLGSPGITPTNQPQHF.

This chain links TRBV6-1 with TRBJ1-5; 7 bases align to TRBD1. The CDR3 sequence is 16 residues long. Germline lookup yields CDR1 MNHNS and CDR2 SASEGT. V gave up 4 bases and J gave up 2 bases; unmatched junction bases: 8. CDR3 coding DNA: TGTGCCAGCAGTGGAGGCAGGGGGACCTGCAATCAGCCCCAGCATTTT. Its protein product is CASSGGRGTCNQPQHF.

The chain joins TRBV19 to TRBJ2-1; TRBD2 matches at 12 bases. After removal of 6 bases from V and 3 bases from J, the junction contained 9 bases not matched to a gene. Germline CDR1 is LNHDA and CDR2 is SQIVND (reference sequence). There are 17 residues in the CDR3. The CDR3, as DNA: TGTGCCAGTAGCCTATACCGGACTAGCGGGGACTACAATGAGCAGTTCTTC. Residues: CASSLYRTSGDYNEQFF.

This sequence joins TRBV30 and TRBJ2-7; 8 bases line up with TRBD1. CDR1 and CDR2 from the germline V gene are GTSNPN and SVGIG (reference sequence). The CDR3 covers 13 residues. J gave up 2 bases and V 4 bases, and 4 bases lay outside the gene matches. The CDR3 here is CAWTKGQAYEQYF. In nucleotides, the CDR3 is TGTGCCTGGACCAAGGGACAGGCCTACGAGCAGTACTTC.

The chain employs TRBV28 and TRBJ1-5; TRBD1 agrees at 8 bases. Trimming removed 6 bases from V and 7 bases from J; junction bases left unmatched: 8. Per germline, CDR1 MDHEN and CDR2 SYDVKM. The CDR3 is 14 residues long. CDR3 loop: CASSRTGFRQPQHF. CDR3 DNA sequence: TGTGCCAGCAGCCGGACAGGGTTCCGGCAGCCCCAGCATTTT.

This chain joins TRBV7-2 and TRBJ2-1; 15 bases align to TRBD2. The germline V gene has CDR1 SGHTA and CDR2 FQGNSA. This CDR3 is built from 22 residues. Unmatched junction bases numbered 16, after V lost 0 bases and J lost 4 bases. The CDR3 spells CASSLAQIPGLAGGLYYNEQFF. CDR3 bases: TGTGCCAGCAGCTTAGCACAAATACCGGGACTAGCGGGAGGCCTATATTACAATGAGCAGTTCTTC.

The genes are TRBV7-8 and TRBJ1-2; maybe TRBD1 (5 bases). CDR3 length: 14 residues. The germline V and J ends were trimmed by 1 base and 8 bases, with 14 bases remaining between them. CDR1 and CDR2 from the germline V gene are SGHVS and FQNEAQ. The CDR3 DNA is TGTGCCAGCAGCTTAGACAGGAACAACTGGGGCTACACCTTC. Translation: CASSLDRNNWGYTF.

The rearrangement uses TRBV27 and TRBJ1-5, with D perhaps TRBD1 (6 bases). The CDR3 runs to 18 residues. V was cut by 0 bases and J by 5 bases, with 20 bases left in between. Germline CDR1 and CDR2: MNHEY and SMNVEV (reference sequence). Here the CDR3 reads CASSLSTPGTYRDQPQHF. In DNA form, the CDR3 reads TGTGCCAGCAGTTTATCTACACCTGGGACCTACAGGGATCAGCCCCAGCATTTT.

The V gene is TRBV7-6, the J gene TRBJ2-1, with 8 bases lining up with TRBD2. V dropped 4 bases and J dropped 4; count of bases not matched to a gene: 6. From germline, CDR1 is SGHVS and CDR2 FNYEAQ. The CDR3 is 15 amino acids. The CDR3 DNA is TGTGCCAGCAGCTCGGGACTAGGGATTTACAATGAGCAGTTCTTC. The encoded protein is CASSSGLGIYNEQFF.

The rearrangement uses TRBV11-2 and TRBJ2-3, with a tentative D call TRBD1 (5 bases). The V and J ends lost 5 bases and 0 bases respectively, with 12 bases between them. The CDR3 runs to 15 residues. Germline V gene lookup returns CDR1 SGHAT and CDR2 FQNNGV. CDR3 sequence (DNA): TGTGCCAGCAGCCCCTCCCCAGGGAGCACAGATACGCAGTATTTT. It codes for CASSPSPGSTDTQYF.

This clone was counted a few times. This chain links TRBV16 with TRBJ2-1; 12 nucleotides align to TRBD1. CDR1 is KGHSY, CDR2 FQNENV, per germline. V lost 3 bases to trimming and J lost 8 bases; unmatched junction nucleotides: 5. The CDR3 has 15 amino acids. CDR3 coding DNA: TGTGCCAGCAGCCATCCCGGGACAGGGGGCGATGAGCAGTTCTTC. Residues: CASSHPGTGGDEQFF.

The chain recombines TRBV4-1 with TRBJ2-3; 9 bases agree with TRBD1. This CDR3 region has 15 residues. Trimming at V came to 8 bases and at J to 5 bases, leaving 11 bases not matched to a gene. The germline CDR1 and CDR2 sequences are MGHRA and YSYEKL. CDR3: CASRYRDRVRDTQYF. For the CDR3, the DNA is TGCGCCAGCCGATACCGGGACAGGGTCCGAGATACGCAGTATTTT.

J is TRBJ2-3 and V is TRBV5-4; no definite D call. CDR3 length equals 13 residues. Between the trimmed V and J ends, which lost 2 bases and 6 bases, there was a span of 10 bases. Germline V CDR1 and CDR2: SGHNT, YYREEE (reference sequence). Here the CDR3 reads CASSLPEADTQYF. The CDR3 DNA is TGTGCCAGCAGCTTACCCGAGGCGGATACGCAGTATTTT.

A word on this clone: This specimen includes other DNA sequences encoding the same CDR3. The J gene is TRBJ1-6, the V gene TRBV4-1, with D uncertain. The ends were cut back, 1 base at V and 7 bases at J, with 11 bases in the middle. Germline V lookup: CDR1 MGHRA, CDR2 YSYEKL. The CDR3 extends over 15 amino acids. The CDR3 DNA reads as TGCGCCAGCAGCCAAGGGACTCCTCAAAATTCACCCCTCCACTTT. It encodes CASSQGTPQNSPLHF.

This clone appeared once. One end of the junction is discordant with germline, which a read error may explain. The chain carries TRBV5-5 and TRBJ1-2; TRBD1 aligns across 7 bases. The CDR3 has 17 residues. Germline-derived CDR1 and CDR2 are SGHKS and YYEKEE (reference sequence). The CDR3 region has the DNA TGTGCCAGCAGCTTGGCTCTAGTTTCCGGGACAGCGGGGGGCTCCGCCTTC. Translation gives CASSLALVSGTAGGSAF.

V usage is TRBV4-1 and J usage is TRBJ2-1; perhaps TRBD2 as D (6 bases). The germline gives CDR1 MGHRA, CDR2 YSYEKL. CDR3 length equals 17 residues. With 2 bases removed from V and 1 base from J, the gap between germline ends came to 15 bases. CDR3 nucleotide sequence: TGCGCCAGCAGCCAAAGACCTAGCGACCTATCCTACAATGAGCAGTTCTTC. It yields the protein CASSQRPSDLSYNEQFF.

This chain connects TRBV4-3 to TRBJ2-1; TRBD2 matches at 8 bases. Trimming removed 1 base from V and 4 bases from J; junction bases left unmatched: 3. Germline CDR1 and CDR2: LGHNA and YSLEER. The CDR3 is 15 amino acids. CDR3 loop: CASSQGSGVYNEQFF. As DNA, the CDR3 is TGCGCCAGCAGCCAAGGTAGCGGGGTTTACAATGAGCAGTTCTTC.

The DNA for the CDR3 is TGCGCCAGCAGCCAAGATAGTGCGATGGATACGCAGTATTTT. Its protein product is CASSQDSAMDTQYF. The chain couples TRBV4-3 to TRBJ2-3; D unresolved. The germline CDR1 and CDR2 sequences are LGHNA and YSLEER. The CDR3 covers 14 residues. The V and J ends lost 0 bases and 6 bases respectively, with 10 bases between them.